These T cell receptor beta chains were read from a single sample in a study of vaccination and CD4 T cells after COVID-19. TCRdb reanalysed the PCR reads using MiXCR and keeps one entry per CDR3 protein. The table lists over 10,000 distinct CDR3 sequences, roughly three quarters of them singletons, with more than 20% in the top ten. These TCRs' antigens remain unknown. What was sequenced was CD4+ T cells from blood, cultured in vitro. These receptors were collected from a human donor who had recovered from COVID-19. The CDR3 runs from the conserved cysteine through the conserved F or W. The order of the fields is J gene, V gene, CDR3 protein.

TRBJ1-6	TRBV6-2/TRBV6-3	CASSWRRRTGQDGSPLHF
TRBJ2-2	TRBV6-2/TRBV6-3	CASTLRTSVTNTGELFF
TRBJ2-3	TRBV28	CASSQPRGRGTDTQYF
TRBJ1-5	TRBV27	CASIIGGGNQPQHF
TRBJ1-2	TRBV6-1	CASSEVILVYGYTF
TRBJ2-7	TRBV27	CASSPRTITYEQYF
TRBJ2-1	TRBV27	CASSSQGAGTNEQFF
TRBJ2-5	TRBV20-1	CSAKGGAGEQETQYF
TRBJ2-7	TRBV9	CASSVAKEQGEQYF
TRBJ1-1	TRBV21-1	CASSDGARGLNTEAFF
TRBJ1-6	TRBV28	CASSLLGARGQGSPLHF
TRBJ1-2	TRBV7-2	CASLYSIGSGYGYTF
TRBJ2-5	TRBV2	CASSATSGRAETQYF
TRBJ2-5	TRBV24-1	CATSEASAGLQYF
TRBJ1-5	TRBV7-2	CASSPRAGKVNQPQHF